Listed here are 20 T cell receptor beta chains from one sample, sequenced in a study of T cells expressing NK-cell markers. Using the 5' RACE reads, TCRdb records one entry per CDR3 protein without DNA. The sample includes hundreds of thousands of distinct CDR3 sequences. The material sequenced was blood T cells: a sorted CD56 or NKG2C T cell subset, CD4+ or CD8+ T cells, or bulk PBMC T cells (not recorded which). These TCRs come from a man younger than 35 in good health.

V and J are TRBV7-2 and TRBJ1-1; TCRdb lists TRBD1, though no DNA is available to test this call. The CDR3 loop spans 17 amino acids. Germline CDR1 and CDR2: SGHTA and FQGNSA. The CDR3 is CASSSYIRQGRRTEAFF.

The chain carries TRBV29-1 and TRBJ1-4. Germline V gene lookup returns CDR1 SQVTM and CDR2 ANQGSEA. The CDR3 has 12 amino acids. The chain's CDR3 is CSVGFRNEKLFF.

The V call is TRBV27, the J call TRBJ2-1; TCRdb designates TRBD2, a call that cannot be tested without DNA. Germline lookup yields CDR1 MNHEY and CDR2 SMNVEV (reference sequence). The CDR3 runs 16 residues. The CDR3 reads CASSDRTAELASEQFF.

The chain uses TRBV6-5 and TRBJ2-3; the TCRdb call, TRBD2, lacks DNA for checking. Germline loops: CDR1 MNHEY, CDR2 SVGAGI. CDR3 length equals 16 residues. The CDR3: CASSYKSGRAGDTQYF.

The V call is TRBV27, the J call TRBJ2-2; the TCRdb call, TRBD2, lacks DNA for checking. CDR1 is MNHEY, CDR2 SMNVEV, per germline (reference sequence). This CDR3 is built from 14 residues. The CDR3: CASKREIAFGELFF.

This chain uses TRBV11-2 with TRBJ2-7; TCRdb lists TRBD1, though no DNA is available to test this call. CDR1 is SGHAT and CDR2 is FQNNGV in the germline V gene. This CDR3 has 17 amino acids. CDR3 loop: CASSLGPTGGGPYEQYF.

The chain is built from TRBV5-1 and TRBJ2-5. CDR3 size: 15 residues. Germline V gene data show CDR1 as SGHRS and CDR2 as YFSETQ. This CDR3 reads CASSLFSAEQETQYF.

V gene TRBV6-5 combines with J gene TRBJ2-2; the TCRdb D gene call, TRBD1, has no DNA to confirm it. The CDR3 length is 17 residues. In germline, CDR1 is MNHEY, CDR2 SVGAGI. This chain's CDR3 is CASSYDRQGGGTGELFF.

The chain joins TRBV5-6 to TRBJ2-1. Per the germline V gene, CDR1 is SGHDT and CDR2 is YYEEEE. The CDR3 is 16 amino acids. The CDR3 protein is CASSWVGLSYLNEQFF.

The CDR3 spells CASSFWSQSYNEQFF. The chain has TRBV28 and TRBJ2-1. The CDR3 runs 15 residues. CDR1 is MDHEN and CDR2 is SYDVKM in the germline V gene.

This sequence joins TRBV6-5 and TRBJ2-1; the D call from TCRdb, TRBD1, cannot be confirmed without DNA. Germline values: CDR1 MNHEY, CDR2 SVGAGI. The length of the CDR3 is 16 residues. The CDR3 sequence is CASSYSYPRRRDEQFF.

The chain joins TRBV7-2 to TRBJ1-5. Germline V gene lookup returns CDR1 SGHTA and CDR2 FQGNSA. The CDR3 length is 12 residues. The CDR3 loop reads CASGYGNQPQHF.

The V and J genes are TRBV28 and TRBJ1-1; TCRdb picks TRBD1, but there is no DNA to check that call. The CDR3 has 15 residues. Germline values: CDR1 MDHEN, CDR2 SYDVKM. CDR3 residues: CASVPRGSMNTEAFF.

V is TRBV12-5 and J is TRBJ1-2; the D call of TRBD1 rests on TCRdb alone, since no DNA is present to check it. Germline CDR1 and CDR2: LGHNT and FRNRAP. This CDR3 spans 13 amino acids. Here the CDR3 reads CASGPDRAGGYTF.

This CDR3 is CSAPTGDRQFF. J is TRBJ2-1 and V is TRBV20-1; TCRdb reports TRBD1, a call that lacks DNA to check it against. Germline V gene lookup returns CDR1 DFQATT and CDR2 SNEGSKA (reference sequence). The CDR3 spans 11 residues.

The rearrangement links TRBV14 to TRBJ2-3. This CDR3 has 14 amino acids. The germline CDR1 and CDR2 sequences are SGHDN and FVKESK. The CDR3 reads CASSQDFGTDTQYF.

The chain uses TRBV4-1 and TRBJ2-1; no DNA is available, so the TRBD2 call from TCRdb remains unchecked. The CDR3 runs to 16 residues. Germline CDR1 MGHRA, CDR2 YSYEKL. The CDR3 spells CASSQESGAANNEQFF.

The chain is built from TRBV7-9 and TRBJ2-1. The CDR3 extends over 14 amino acids. Looked up from germline, CDR1 is SEHNR and CDR2 is FQNEAQ (reference sequence). CDR3 sequence: CASSVPLHPREQFF.

The chain joins TRBV12-3 or TRBV12-4 to TRBJ1-3; TCRdb designates TRBD1, a call that cannot be tested without DNA. The CDR3 has 12 residues. CDR3: CASQGNGNTIYF.

This chain joins TRBV9 and TRBJ2-1; TCRdb designates TRBD2, a call that cannot be tested without DNA. The germline V gene encodes CDR1 SGDLS and CDR2 YYNGEE. This CDR3 is 18 amino acids long. CDR3 loop: CASSLSGKITTAYNEQFF.